This entry lists 9 T cell receptor beta chains sequenced from one sample in a study of PD-1 blockade in classical Hodgkin lymphoma. Produced via immunoSEQ multiplex PCR; TCRdb's table is partial and in-frame only. The data show roughly 45,000 clones, 65% to 85% seen once. Each of the patients experienced relapse following autologous stem cell transplantation, and their brentuximab vedotin exposure differed. The sample here was peripheral blood mononuclear cells (PBMCs), taken before the second cycle of nivolumab. These receptors all come from a human donor with classical Hodgkin lymphoma.

The chain combines TRBV7-2 with TRBJ1-2; maybe TRBD1 (6 bases). CDR3 length: 13 amino acids. CDR1 and CDR2 from the germline V gene are SGHTA and FQGNSA. The ends were cut back, 2 bases at V and 10 bases at J, with 14 bases in the middle. The CDR3 region is CASSLSGAPFYTF. The CDR3 DNA follows: TGTGCCAGCAGCTTATCGGGGGCGCCCTTCTACACCTTC.

The V and J genes are TRBV6-4 and TRBJ2-2; possibly TRBD1 for D (5 bases). Trimming cost V 6 bases and J 2 bases, with 13 bases left between them. CDR3 size: 15 residues. CDR1 is MRHNA and CDR2 is SNTAGT in the germline V gene. CDR3 residues: CASSRTQINTGELFF. The CDR3 DNA reads TGTGCCAGCAGCAGGACACAGATTAACACCGGGGAGCTGTTTTTT.

This chain joins TRBV4-3 and TRBJ1-1; TRBD1 is a possible D gene (6 bases). CDR1 LGHNA and CDR2 YSLEER come from the germline V gene. The CDR3 is 17 residues long. Between the trimmed V and J ends, which lost 3 bases and 1 base, there was a span of 18 bases. In DNA, the CDR3 is TGCGCCAGCAGCCAGGGGAGTAAGGGACACACGAACACTGAAGCTTTCTTT. It specifies CASSQGSKGHTNTEAFF.

The count of this clone is one. V gene TRBV5-8 combines with J gene TRBJ1-5; 8 nucleotides line up with TRBD1. The CDR3 covers 15 residues. Germline loops: CDR1 SGHTS, CDR2 YDEGEE. The V segment lost 4 bases and the J segment 3 bases; nucleotides outside the gene matches: 6. Written as DNA, the CDR3 is TGTGCCAGCAGCGCCGGACAGGGAGACAATCAGCCCCAGCATTTT. It is translated as CASSAGQGDNQPQHF.

This clone was seen many times. The chain links TRBV6-5 to TRBJ1-2; D is unclear. Trimming left V 5 bases short and J 5 bases short, with 12 bases between. The CDR3 extends over 13 amino acids. The germline V gene has CDR1 MNHEY and CDR2 SVGAGI. The CDR3 reads CASSERPLYGYTF. In DNA, the CDR3 is TGTGCCAGCAGTGAAAGACCTTTATATGGCTACACCTTC.

This clone was recorded once. V gene TRBV4-3 combines with J gene TRBJ1-2; TRBD1 matches at 9 bases. CDR1 is LGHNA, CDR2 YSLEER, per germline. The V and J ends lost 0 bases and 4 bases, in that order; junction bases with no gene match: 3. The CDR3 covers 15 residues. CDR3 region: CASSQDRDRAYGYTF. In DNA, the CDR3 is TGCGCCAGCAGCCAAGACCGGGACAGGGCCTATGGCTACACCTTC.

The gene calls are TRBV6-6 and TRBJ1-2, with D maybe TRBD1 (5 bases). CDR1 and CDR2 (germline): MNHNY, SVGAGI (reference sequence). V lost 0 bases to trimming and J lost 3 bases, with 11 bases between them. The CDR3 has 15 residues. The CDR3 bases are TGTGCCAGCAGTTACTCGGAGACAGCATACTATGGCTACACCTTC. As protein: CASSYSETAYYGYTF.

CDR3 DNA: TGCGCCAGTTGCGATCAACTGATGGACAATGAGCAGTTCTTC. Its protein product is CASCDQLMDNEQFF. The chain links TRBV10-2 to TRBJ2-1; D unresolved. The ends were cut back, 9 bases at V and 5 bases at J, with 17 bases in the middle. The CDR3 sequence is 14 residues long. In germline, CDR1 is WSHSY, CDR2 SAAADI.

This clone is categorized as medium-sized (0.01 to 0.1%). The chain has TRBV14 and TRBJ2-5, with TRBD2 identical over 13 bases. V shed 2 bases and J 4 bases; nucleotides not matched to a gene: 4. Looked up from germline, CDR1 is SGHDN and CDR2 is FVKESK. The CDR3 spans 16 residues. In DNA form, the CDR3 reads TGTGCCAGCAGCCAATGGACTAGCGGGAGTGGAGAGACCCAGTACTTC. Its protein product is CASSQWTSGSGETQYF.